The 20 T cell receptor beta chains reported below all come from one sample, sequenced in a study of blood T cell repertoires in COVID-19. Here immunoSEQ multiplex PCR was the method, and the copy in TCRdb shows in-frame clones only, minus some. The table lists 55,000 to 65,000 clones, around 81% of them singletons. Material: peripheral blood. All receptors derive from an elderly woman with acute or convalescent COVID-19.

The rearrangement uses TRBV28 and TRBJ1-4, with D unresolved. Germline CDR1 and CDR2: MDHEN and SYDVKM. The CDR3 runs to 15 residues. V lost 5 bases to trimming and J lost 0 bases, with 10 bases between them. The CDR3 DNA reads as TGTGCCAGCAGTAGAAGACTTACAACTAATGAAAAACTGTTTTTT. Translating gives CASSRRLTTNEKLFF.

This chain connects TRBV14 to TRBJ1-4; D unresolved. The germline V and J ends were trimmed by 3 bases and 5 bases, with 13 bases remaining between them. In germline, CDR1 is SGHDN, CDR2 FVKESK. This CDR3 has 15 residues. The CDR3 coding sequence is TGTGCCAGCAGCCAGAACTTCCAGGCAAATGAAAAACTGTTTTTT. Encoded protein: CASSQNFQANEKLFF.

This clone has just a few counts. CDR3: CASSPLPQGSEQYF. In DNA, the CDR3 is TGTGCCAGCAGCCCCCTCCCGCAGGGTAGCGAGCAGTACTTC. The rearrangement joins TRBV9 to TRBJ2-7; possible D gene TRBD1, 5 bases. Germline CDR1 is SGDLS and CDR2 is YYNGEE. The V and J ends lost 4 bases and 6 bases respectively, with 17 bases between them. This CDR3 region has 14 residues.

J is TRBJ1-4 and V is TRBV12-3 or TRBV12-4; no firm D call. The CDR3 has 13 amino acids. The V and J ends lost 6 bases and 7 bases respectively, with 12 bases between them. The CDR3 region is CASRPGAGEKLFF. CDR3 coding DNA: TGTGCCAGCAGGCCGGGAGCGGGTGAAAAACTGTTTTTT.

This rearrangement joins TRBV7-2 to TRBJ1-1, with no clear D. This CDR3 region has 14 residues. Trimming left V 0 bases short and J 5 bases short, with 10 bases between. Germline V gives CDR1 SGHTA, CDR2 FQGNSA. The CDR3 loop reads CASSLARGWTEAFF. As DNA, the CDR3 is TGTGCCAGCAGCTTAGCGCGAGGGTGGACTGAAGCTTTCTTT.

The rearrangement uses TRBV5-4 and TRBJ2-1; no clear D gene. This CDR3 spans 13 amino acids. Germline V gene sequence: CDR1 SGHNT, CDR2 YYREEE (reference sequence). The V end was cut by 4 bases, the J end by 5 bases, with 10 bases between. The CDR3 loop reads CASSQSMNNEQFF. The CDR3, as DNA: TGTGCCAGCAGCCAGTCAATGAACAATGAGCAGTTCTTC.

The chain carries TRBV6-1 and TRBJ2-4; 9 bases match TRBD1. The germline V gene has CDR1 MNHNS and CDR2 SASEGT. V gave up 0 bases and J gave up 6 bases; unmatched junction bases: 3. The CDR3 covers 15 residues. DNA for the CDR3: TGTGCCAGCAGTGAAGCTTTGGGACAGGGAAACATTCAGTACTTC. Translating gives CASSEALGQGNIQYF.

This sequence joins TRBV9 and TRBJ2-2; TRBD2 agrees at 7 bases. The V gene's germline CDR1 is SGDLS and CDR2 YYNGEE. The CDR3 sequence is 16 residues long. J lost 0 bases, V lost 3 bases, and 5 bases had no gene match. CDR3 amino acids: CASSARLAPNTGELFF. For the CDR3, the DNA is TGTGCCAGCAGCGCCAGACTAGCTCCGAACACCGGGGAGCTGTTTTTT. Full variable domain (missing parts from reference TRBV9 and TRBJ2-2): DSGVTQTPKHLITATGQRVTLRCSPRSGDLSVYWYQQSLDQGLQFLIQYYNGEERAKGNILERFSAQQFPDLHSELNLSSLELGDSALYFCASSARLAPNTGELFFGEGSRLTVL.

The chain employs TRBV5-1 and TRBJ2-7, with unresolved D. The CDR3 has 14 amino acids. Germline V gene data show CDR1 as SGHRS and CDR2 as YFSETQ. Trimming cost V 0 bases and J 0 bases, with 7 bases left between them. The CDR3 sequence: CASSLERSSYEQYF. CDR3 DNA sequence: TGCGCCAGCAGCTTGGAAAGGAGCTCCTACGAGCAGTACTTC.

CDR3 DNA: TGTGCCATCAAAGGGGAGGGGTTTCAGCCCCAGCATTTT. Encoded protein: CAIKGEGFQPQHF. V usage is TRBV10-3 and J usage is TRBJ1-5; tentatively, D is TRBD1 (5 bases). Germline loops: CDR1 ENHRY, CDR2 SYGVKD. Trimming pared 7 bases from V and 6 bases from J, leaving 13 bases between. This CDR3 is built from 13 residues.

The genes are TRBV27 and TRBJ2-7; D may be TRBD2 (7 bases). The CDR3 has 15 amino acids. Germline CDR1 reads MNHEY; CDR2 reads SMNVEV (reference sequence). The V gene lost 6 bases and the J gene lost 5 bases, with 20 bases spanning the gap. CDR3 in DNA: TGTGCCAGCAGCCGAGAGGGGGGGGGCCGCCACGAGCAGTACTTC. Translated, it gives CASSREGGGRHEQYF.

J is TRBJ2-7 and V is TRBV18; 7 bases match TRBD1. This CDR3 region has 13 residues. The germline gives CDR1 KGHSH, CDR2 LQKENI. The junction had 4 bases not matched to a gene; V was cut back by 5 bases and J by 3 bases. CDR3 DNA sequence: TGTGCCAGCTCATCAGGGGGTGGCTACGAGCAGTACTTC. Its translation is CASSSGGGYEQYF.

Here the CDR3 DNA reads TGTGCCAGCTCACGCCGGGACAGGGCGTACAATGAGCAGTTCTTC. This gives the protein CASSRRDRAYNEQFF. This chain connects TRBV18 to TRBJ2-1; TRBD1 matches at 9 bases. CDR3 length: 15 amino acids. Per the germline V gene, CDR1 is KGHSH and CDR2 is LQKENI. V lost 4 bases, J lost 4 bases, and 5 bases stayed unmatched.

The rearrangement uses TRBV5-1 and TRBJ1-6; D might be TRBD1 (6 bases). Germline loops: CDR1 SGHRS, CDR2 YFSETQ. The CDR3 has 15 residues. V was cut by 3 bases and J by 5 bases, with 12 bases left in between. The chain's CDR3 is CASSSGHRDNSPLHF. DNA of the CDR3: TGCGCCAGCAGCTCTGGGCACAGGGATAATTCACCCCTCCACTTT.

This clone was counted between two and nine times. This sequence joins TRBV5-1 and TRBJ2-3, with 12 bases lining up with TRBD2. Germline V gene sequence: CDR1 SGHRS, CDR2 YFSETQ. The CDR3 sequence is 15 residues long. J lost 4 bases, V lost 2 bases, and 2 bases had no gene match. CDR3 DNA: TGCGCCAGCAGCTTCCCTAGCGGGAGGGCAGATACGCAGTATTTT. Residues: CASSFPSGRADTQYF.

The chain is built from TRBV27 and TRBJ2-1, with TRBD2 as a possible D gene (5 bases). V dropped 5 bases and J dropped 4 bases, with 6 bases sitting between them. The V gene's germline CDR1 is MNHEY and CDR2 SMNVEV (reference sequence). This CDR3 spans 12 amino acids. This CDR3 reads CASSRGYNEQFF. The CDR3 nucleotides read TGTGCCAGCAGTAGAGGGTACAATGAGCAGTTCTTC.

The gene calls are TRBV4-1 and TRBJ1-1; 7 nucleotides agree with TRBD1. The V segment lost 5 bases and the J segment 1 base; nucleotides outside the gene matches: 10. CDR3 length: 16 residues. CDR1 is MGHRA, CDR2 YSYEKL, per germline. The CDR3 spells CASSAVTGPQNTEAFF. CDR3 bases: TGCGCCAGCAGCGCAGTGACAGGGCCGCAGAACACTGAAGCTTTCTTT.

The CDR3 here is CASSQVPGLAGGPGELFF. Here the CDR3 DNA reads TGTGCCAGCAGCCAGGTCCCGGGACTAGCGGGAGGGCCCGGGGAGCTGTTTTTT. The genes are TRBV9 and TRBJ2-2; the match to TRBD2 covers 16 bases. This CDR3 is built from 18 residues. The V segment lost 4 bases and the J segment 6 bases; nucleotides outside the gene matches: 9. The germline gives CDR1 SGDLS, CDR2 YYNGEE.

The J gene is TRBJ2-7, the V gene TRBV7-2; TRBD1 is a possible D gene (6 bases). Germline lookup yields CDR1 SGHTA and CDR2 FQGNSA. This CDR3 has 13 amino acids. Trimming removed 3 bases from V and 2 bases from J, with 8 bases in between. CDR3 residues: CASSLGHPYEQYF. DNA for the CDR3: TGTGCCAGCAGCTTGGGACACCCCTACGAGCAGTACTTC.

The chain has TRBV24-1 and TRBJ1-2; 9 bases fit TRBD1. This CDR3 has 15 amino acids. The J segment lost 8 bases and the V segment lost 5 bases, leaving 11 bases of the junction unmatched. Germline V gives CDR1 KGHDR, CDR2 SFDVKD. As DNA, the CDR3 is TGTGCCACCAGTGGACCGGGACAGGGAGTACGAGGCTACACCTTC. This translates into CATSGPGQGVRGYTF.